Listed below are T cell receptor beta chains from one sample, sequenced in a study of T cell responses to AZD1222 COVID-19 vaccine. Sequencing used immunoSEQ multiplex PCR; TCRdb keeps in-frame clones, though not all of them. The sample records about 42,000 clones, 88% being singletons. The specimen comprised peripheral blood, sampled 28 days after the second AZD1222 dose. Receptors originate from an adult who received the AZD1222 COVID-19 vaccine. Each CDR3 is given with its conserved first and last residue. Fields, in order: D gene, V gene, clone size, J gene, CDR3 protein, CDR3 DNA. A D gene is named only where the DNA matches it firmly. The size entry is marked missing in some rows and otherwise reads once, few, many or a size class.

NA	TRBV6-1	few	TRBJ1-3	CASSEAGGNTIYF	TGTGCCAGCAGTGAAGCGGGTGGGAACACCATATATTTT
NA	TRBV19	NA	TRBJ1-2	CASSIDPGREGGYTF	TGTGCCAGTAGTATAGATCCTGGCAGGGAAGGTGGCTACACCTTC
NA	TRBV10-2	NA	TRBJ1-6	CASRSGDINSPLHF	TGCGCCAGCAGATCTGGGGACATTAATTCACCCCTCCACTTT
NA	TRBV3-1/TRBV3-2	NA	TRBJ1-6	CASSSRWTQDNSPLHF	TGTGCCAGCAGCTCTCGTTGGACACAGGATAATTCACCCCTCCACTTT
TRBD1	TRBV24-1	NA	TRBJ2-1	CATSDPGQGAHEQFF	TGTGCCACCAGTGATCCGGGACAGGGGGCACATGAGCAGTTCTTC
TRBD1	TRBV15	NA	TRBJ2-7	CATSRDAGTGNEQYF	TGTGCCACCAGCAGAGACGCCGGGACAGGGAACGAGCAGTACTTC
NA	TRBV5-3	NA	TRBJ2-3	CARKNAGTQYF	TGTGCCAGAAAAAACGCCGGGACGCAGTATTTT
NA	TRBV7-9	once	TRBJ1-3	CASSATESSGNTIYF	TGTGCCAGCAGCGCGACAGAGAGCTCTGGAAACACCATATATTTT
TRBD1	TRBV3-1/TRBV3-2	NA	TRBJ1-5	CASSPSRQGEPQHF	TGTGCCAGCAGCCCCAGTCGACAGGGAGAACCCCAGCATTTT
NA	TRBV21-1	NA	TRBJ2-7	CASSKRRRVCEQYF	TGTGCCAGCAGCAAACGGCGGAGGGTTTGCGAGCAGTACTTC
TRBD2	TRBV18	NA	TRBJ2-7	CASSPRDSYTGLAGAEQYF	TGTGCCAGCTCACCGAGGGACAGCTACACCGGACTAGCGGGTGCCGAGCAGTACTTC
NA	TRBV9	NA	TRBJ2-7	CASSARPHAAAHVSEQYF	TGTGCCAGCAGCGCCCGACCACATGCCGCAGCTCACGTCAGCGAGCAGTACTTC
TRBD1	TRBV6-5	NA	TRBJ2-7	CASRKEGTGIYEQYF	TGTGCCAGCAGGAAAGAAGGGACAGGGATCTACGAGCAGTACTTC
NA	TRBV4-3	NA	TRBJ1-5	CASSQGAAGNQPQHF	TGCGCCAGCAGCCAAGGGGCGGCAGGCAATCAGCCCCAGCATTTT
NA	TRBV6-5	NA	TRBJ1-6	CASSYSTKYNSPLHF	TGTGCCAGCAGTTACTCGACGAAATATAATTCACCCCTCCACTTT
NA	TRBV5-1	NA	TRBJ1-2	CASSRGDRQDGYTF	TGCGCCAGCAGCAGGGGGGACCGGCAGGATGGCTACACCTTC
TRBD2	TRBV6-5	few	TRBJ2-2	CASRLRGRATGELFF	TGTGCCAGCCGGCTCCGCGGGAGGGCGACCGGGGAGCTGTTTTTT
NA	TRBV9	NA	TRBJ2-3	CASSVDLPASTDTQYF	TGTGCCAGCAGCGTAGATCTCCCGGCTAGCACAGATACGCAGTATTTT
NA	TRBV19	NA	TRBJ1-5	CASSIWGERQPQHF	TGTGCCAGTAGTATTTGGGGGGAACGACAGCCCCAGCATTTT
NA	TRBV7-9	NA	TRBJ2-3	CASSRYNTDTQYF	TGTGCCAGCAGCCGATATAACACAGATACGCAGTATTTT
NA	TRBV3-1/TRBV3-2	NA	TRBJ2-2	CASSPFSGELFF	TGTGCCAGCAGCCCCTTCTCCGGGGAGCTGTTTTTT
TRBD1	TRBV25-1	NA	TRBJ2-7	CASSVTGYEQYF	TGTGCCAGCAGCGTGACAGGGTACGAGCAGTACTTC
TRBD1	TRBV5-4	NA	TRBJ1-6	CASRDGGTAFNSPLHF	TGTGCCAGCAGGGACGGAGGGACAGCCTTTAATTCACCCCTCCACTTT
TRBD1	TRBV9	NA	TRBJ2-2	CASSVRTGTGTGELFF	TGTGCCAGCAGCGTCAGGACAGGGACGGGCACCGGGGAGCTGTTTTTT
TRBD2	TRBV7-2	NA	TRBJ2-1	CASSLELAGGHEQFF	TGTGCCAGCAGCTTAGAGCTAGCGGGAGGACATGAGCAGTTCTTC
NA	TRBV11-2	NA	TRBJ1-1	CASSLGLGGGTEAFF	TGTGCCAGCAGCTTAGGACTCGGAGGGGGCACTGAAGCTTTCTTT
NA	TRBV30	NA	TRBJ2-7	CAWGVASEQYF	TGTGCCTGGGGAGTGGCCAGCGAGCAGTACTTC
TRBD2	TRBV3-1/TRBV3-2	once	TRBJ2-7	CASSQAAGGAYEQYF	TGTGCCAGCAGCCAAGCGGCGGGAGGTGCCTACGAGCAGTACTTC
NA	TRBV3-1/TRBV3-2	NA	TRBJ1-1	CASSYLRGNTEAFF	TGTGCCAGCAGCTACCTAAGGGGGAACACTGAAGCTTTCTTT
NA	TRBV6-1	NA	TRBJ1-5	CASNVDDNQPQHF	TGTGCCAGCAATGTGGACGACAATCAGCCCCAGCATTTT
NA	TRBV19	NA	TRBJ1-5	CASSETNQPQHF	TGTGCCAGTAGCGAGACGAATCAGCCCCAGCATTTT
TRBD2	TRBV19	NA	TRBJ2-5	CASSIGLADLTQETQYF	TGTGCCAGTAGTATAGGTCTAGCGGACTTAACTCAAGAGACCCAGTACTTC
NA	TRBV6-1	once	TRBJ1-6	CASSGDLSSYNSPLHF	TGTGCCAGCAGTGGGGACCTGAGCTCCTATAATTCACCCCTCCACTTT